This is a list of T cell receptor beta chains from one sample in a study of cytomegalovirus exposure and HLA in healthy donors. The protocol was immunoSEQ multiplex PCR, while the TCRdb copy is restricted to in-frame clones and leaves out a portion. The sample holds some 99,000 clones; about nine tenths are singletons and the top ten take less than 2.5%. The source material was PBMCs. The receptor set was obtained from a woman aged 18-29 years in good health and CMV-seronegative. Both conserved end residues are part of each CDR3. D genes are given only for firm matches. Only some rows state a clone size, as once, few, many or a class for expanded clones.

NA,TRBV6-1,NA,TRBJ2-7,TGTGCCAGCAGTGTCCAGGGTACCTACGAGCAGTACTTC,CASSVQGTYEQYF
TRBD2,TRBV4-3,NA,TRBJ2-1,TGCGCCAGCAGCCAAGTAGCGGGCTCCTACAATGAGCAGTTCTTC,CASSQVAGSYNEQFF
NA,TRBV9,NA,TRBJ2-3,TGTGCCAGCAGCCCTATTTTTATCACAGATACGCAGTATTTT,CASSPIFITDTQYF
NA,TRBV9,NA,TRBJ1-2,TGTGCCAGCAGCGGGGGGGGGACCTTCCTCGAGTATGGCTACACCTTC,CASSGGGTFLEYGYTF
NA,TRBV18,NA,TRBJ1-2,TGTGCCAGCTCACCAACGATGGCTGATGGCTACACCTTC,CASSPTMADGYTF
NA,TRBV9,NA,TRBJ1-5,TGTGCCAGCAGTTTCTCCCCTGGGGGGGATCAGCCCCAGCATTTT,CASSFSPGGDQPQHF
NA,TRBV29-1,NA,TRBJ2-1,TGCAGCGGGCGGCAGTTGCAGGGAGAGCAGTTCTTC,CSGRQLQGEQFF
TRBD2,TRBV5-1,NA,TRBJ2-2,TGCTGCAGCGGGAGGGCCGACACCGGGGAGCTGTTTTTT,CCSGRADTGELFF
TRBD2,TRBV28,NA,TRBJ2-6,TGTGCCAGCAGTTTCGTACGGGAGGGCCTGGATGGGGCCAACGTCCTGACTTTC,CASSFVREGLDGANVLTF
NA,TRBV4-2,NA,TRBJ1-4,TGTGCCAGCAGCCAAGATGTGCAGGGCACCGCTAATGAAAAACTGTTTTTT,CASSQDVQGTANEKLFF
NA,TRBV5-1,NA,TRBJ2-1,TGCGCCAGCAGCTTGGGGGGCCCTAAGAATGAGCAGTTCTTC,CASSLGGPKNEQFF
TRBD1,TRBV6-1,NA,TRBJ1-1,TGTGCCAGCAGGGAGGGGACAGGCATGAACACTGAAGCTTTCTTT,CASREGTGMNTEAFF
NA,TRBV11-2,NA,TRBJ1-1,TGTGCCAGCAGCCTCCGGGACACGAACACTGAAGCTTTCTTT,CASSLRDTNTEAFF
NA,TRBV9,large,TRBJ2-7,TGTGCCAGCAGCGTTGGCTGGCTCGCCTACGAGCAGTACTTC,CASSVGWLAYEQYF
TRBD2,TRBV7-6,NA,TRBJ2-3,TGTGCCAGCAGCCCCCGGCTAGCGGGGGGAACAGATACGCAGTATTTT,CASSPRLAGGTDTQYF
NA,TRBV19,NA,TRBJ2-4,TGTGCCAGTAGTGAGGGACTAGCCAAAAACATTCAGTACTTC,CASSEGLAKNIQYF
TRBD1,TRBV7-6,NA,TRBJ1-1,TGTGCCAGCAGCCCGGACAGGGGAGGTCAACGCACTGAAGCTTTCTTT,CASSPDRGGQRTEAFF
TRBD2,TRBV2,NA,TRBJ2-7,TGTGCCAGCAGAGGCAGAACCGGGACTAGCGGGGGGGCCATCTACGAGCAGTACTTC,CASRGRTGTSGGAIYEQYF
NA,TRBV28,NA,TRBJ2-2,TGTGCCAGCAGTTTACGTGCGGGGGCGTTAGGGGAGCTGTTTTTT,CASSLRAGALGELFF
NA,TRBV7-2,NA,TRBJ1-2,TGTGCCAGCAGCTTACGAAGGGGGAAGCATGGCTACACCTTC,CASSLRRGKHGYTF
TRBD2,TRBV7-2,once,TRBJ2-5,TGTGCCAGCAGCCAGTGGCGGGGGGGCCGGGAGACCCAGTACTTC,CASSQWRGGRETQYF
NA,TRBV30,NA,TRBJ1-1,TGTGCCTGGGATAGGGGCTTGAACACTGAAGCTTTCTTT,CAWDRGLNTEAFF
TRBD2,TRBV7-8,NA,TRBJ2-1,TGTGCCAGCAGCTTAGTGAGTAGCGGGGGGAGCTCCTACAATGAGCAGTTCTTC,CASSLVSSGGSSYNEQFF
TRBD1,TRBV4-2,NA,TRBJ1-5,TGTGCCAGCAGCCAAGACGGGACAGCCGGTCTTCAGCCCCAGCATTTT,CASSQDGTAGLQPQHF
TRBD1,TRBV2,NA,TRBJ1-1,TGTGCCAGCGGATCCGGGACAGGGGACACTGAAGCTTTCTTT,CASGSGTGDTEAFF
NA,TRBV5-4,NA,TRBJ2-3,TGTGCCAGCAGCTCTAAAAAGGTGGTAGGCGGAGATACGCAGTATTTT,CASSSKKVVGGDTQYF
TRBD1,TRBV14,NA,TRBJ2-6,TGTGCCAGCAGTCAGGGGGCATCTGGGGCCAACGTCCTGACTTTC,CASSQGASGANVLTF
TRBD2,TRBV9,NA,TRBJ2-1,TGTGCCAGCAGCGTATTTCCCGGGACTAGCGGGGAGGTAGGGGACAATGAGCAGTTCTTC,CASSVFPGTSGEVGDNEQFF
TRBD2,TRBV5-6,NA,TRBJ2-1,TGTGCCAGCAGCTTAATCCAGCGGGAGGTCAATGAGCAGTTCTTC,CASSLIQREVNEQFF
NA,TRBV4-3,once,TRBJ2-3,TGCGCCAGCAGCCAAGAGTTAGTTCGGGATACGCAGTATTTT,CASSQELVRDTQYF
NA,TRBV4-3,NA,TRBJ2-7,TGCGCCAGCAGCCACCGACAGAGAACCTACGAGCAGTACTTC,CASSHRQRTYEQYF
TRBD1,TRBV18,NA,TRBJ1-5,TGTGCCAGCTCACCCCTCGGGACAGGGAGTAATCAGCCCCAGCATTTT,CASSPLGTGSNQPQHF
TRBD1,TRBV6-5,NA,TRBJ1-2,TGTGCCAGCAGTTACCTAGGGGACAGCCGGAATTTGGCCTTC,CASSYLGDSRNLAF
NA,TRBV7-2,NA,TRBJ1-4,TGTGCCAGCAGCTTAGTGGGACCCGGGAGTATAGAACTGTTTTTT,CASSLVGPGSIELFF
TRBD1,TRBV4-3,NA,TRBJ1-2,TGCGCCAGCAGGAACCGACAGGGTCGGGGCTACACCTTC,CASRNRQGRGYTF
NA,TRBV5-4,NA,TRBJ1-4,TGTGCCAGCAGCCCAGGGTCGGCTAATGAAAAACTGTTTTTT,CASSPGSANEKLFF
NA,TRBV9,NA,TRBJ2-1,TGTGCCAGCAGTCACCAGGGTTACAATGAGCAGTTCTTC,CASSHQGYNEQFF
TRBD1,TRBV25-1,NA,TRBJ2-7,TGTGCCAGCAGTCCCAGGCAGGGGGTTTACGAGCAGTACTTC,CASSPRQGVYEQYF
NA,TRBV14,NA,TRBJ2-3,TGTGCCAGCAGCCAAGCGACTAGAGAATGGGGAGATACGCAGTATTTT,CASSQATREWGDTQYF